These 5 T cell receptor beta chains share one sample of origin, sequenced in a study of blood T cell repertoires in COVID-19. Produced via immunoSEQ multiplex PCR; TCRdb's table is partial and in-frame only. The sample lists 250,000 or so clones; roughly 89% were seen once. Sequencing used peripheral blood. The receptors were gathered from a woman aged 35 to 49 who had recovered from COVID-19.

The J gene is TRBJ2-1, the V gene TRBV12-3 or TRBV12-4, with 9 bases identical to TRBD1. This CDR3 contains 12 residues. Trimming cost V 5 bases and J 15 bases; bases outside gene matches: 8. CDR3: CASSPGTGLAFF. The CDR3 DNA reads TGTGCCAGCAGTCCTGGGACAGGGTTGGCGTTCTTC.

The chain carries TRBV19 and TRBJ1-3; no reliable D call. Deletions cut 6 bases from V and 0 bases from J, with 12 bases between. The V gene's germline CDR1 is LNHDA and CDR2 SQIVND (reference sequence). The CDR3 extends over 15 amino acids. For the CDR3, the DNA is TGTGCCAGTAGCCAGGAAAACCACTCTGGAAACACCATATATTTT. This gives the protein CASSQENHSGNTIYF. The full variable domain, in which reference TRBV19 and TRBJ1-3 provide the parts outside the CDR3, is DGGITQSPKYLFRKEGQNVTLSCEQNLNHDAMYWYRQDPGQGLRLIYYSQIVNDFQKGDIAEGYSVSREKKESFPLTVTSAQKNPTAFYLCASSQENHSGNTIYFGEGSWLTVV.

This clone is a singleton in its sample. The chain combines TRBV7-2 with TRBJ1-2; maybe TRBD1 (5 bases). The V end lost 0 bases, the J end lost 3 bases, and 8 bases lay between the germline ends. Germline lookup yields CDR1 SGHTA and CDR2 FQGNSA. The CDR3 has 14 amino acids. The CDR3 bases are TGTGCCAGCAGCTTAGCGAAAGGGGACTATGGCTACACCTTC. It encodes CASSLAKGDYGYTF. Full variable domain (remainder filled in from reference TRBV7-2 and TRBJ1-2): GAGVSQSPSNKVTEKGKDVELRCDPISGHTALYWYRQSLGQGLEFLIYFQGNSAPDKSGLPSDRFSAERTGGSVSTLTIQRTQQEDSAVYLCASSLAKGDYGYTFGSGTRLTVV.

The table lists this clone with a few counts. The rearrangement links TRBV10-3 to TRBJ1-5; the match to TRBD1 covers 8 bases. This CDR3 spans 13 amino acids. J lost 7 bases, V lost 6 bases, and 5 bases had no gene match. The germline CDR1 and CDR2 sequences are ENHRY and SYGVKD. The CDR3 nucleotides read TGTGCCATCAGAGGGGGACAGGAGCAGCCCCAGCATTTT. Translating gives CAIRGGQEQPQHF.

This clone is a singleton in its sample. The chain joins TRBV2 to TRBJ1-1; maybe TRBD1 (5 bases). This CDR3 is 13 amino acids long. The V end lost 7 bases, the J end lost 4 bases, and 13 bases lay between the germline ends. Germline V CDR1 and CDR2: SNHLY, FYNNEI. In DNA, the CDR3 is TGTGCCAGCACCCAGCAGGGCGGCACTGAAGCTTTCTTT. It specifies CASTQQGGTEAFF.